What follows is one T cell receptor beta chain and its context. This sample was taken from a study of blood T cell repertoires in COVID-19. Study summary: Italy, Spain and the United States were the sources of the convalescent and acute COVID-19 samples.

The CDR3 loop spans 13 amino acids. Per germline, CDR1 SNHLY and CDR2 FYNNEI. V lost 7 bases and J lost 5, with 15 bases in between. As processed by the authors: Reference gene primer amplification in the assay estimated nucleated cell counts. TCRdb keeps only in-frame clones here, not all; method: immunoSEQ multiplex PCR. The DNA gave D and trimming, while V, J and clone size come from that table. The data show tens of thousands of clones, roughly 86% seen once. Sequencing was performed on peripheral blood. The sequence was obtained from a woman of 80 years or more with acute or convalescent COVID-19. This chain uses TRBV2 with TRBJ2-7, with no clear D. The CDR3 coding sequence is TGTGCCAGCACCGTCAGTTCCGTAAACGAGCAGTACTTC. The encoded protein is CASTVSSVNEQYF.